These T cell receptor beta chains were read from a single sample in a study of cytomegalovirus exposure and HLA in healthy donors. Produced via immunoSEQ multiplex PCR; TCRdb's table is partial and in-frame only. Of approximately 89,000 clones in the sample, 60% to 80% were seen once. The sample was PBMCs. Receptor source: a man aged 25 to 45 in good health and CMV-seronegative. Both conserved end residues are part of each CDR3. Fields, in order: D gene, J gene, clone size, V gene, CDR3 DNA, CDR3 protein. The D gene is left open where the match is weak. Rows may omit the clone size; those that give it use once, few, many or a size class.

D: NA; J: TRBJ1-1; size: NA; V: TRBV6-4; DNA: TGTGCCAGCAGTCCGACAGGCGATATGAACACTGAAGCTTTCTTT; CDR3: CASSPTGDMNTEAFF
D: NA; J: TRBJ1-2; size: once; V: TRBV28; DNA: TGTGCCAGCAGTTTACAATGGGCTTTTAGGGACTTGGACTATGGCTACACCTTC; CDR3: CASSLQWAFRDLDYGYTF
D: TRBD2; J: TRBJ2-7; size: NA; V: TRBV6-6; DNA: TGTGCCAGCAGTTACTCTTTAGCGGGGGGGAAAAAAGAGCAGTACTTC; CDR3: CASSYSLAGGKKEQYF
D: TRBD1; J: TRBJ1-5; size: NA; V: TRBV28; DNA: TGTGCCAGCAGTTCAGCCTCTCAAACACATAGGACAGGGGGCGGCCAGCCCCAGCATTTT; CDR3: CASSSASQTHRTGGGQPQHF
D: TRBD1; J: TRBJ1-2; size: NA; V: TRBV7-2; DNA: TGTGCCAGCAGCTTAGGGGGGACAGGGATTAACTATGGCTACACCTTC; CDR3: CASSLGGTGINYGYTF
D: TRBD1; J: TRBJ1-3; size: once; V: TRBV7-9; DNA: TGTGCCAGCAGCCCCCGGACAGGAACGAACACCATATATTTT; CDR3: CASSPRTGTNTIYF
D: TRBD2; J: TRBJ2-1; size: NA; V: TRBV7-9; DNA: TGTTCCAGCAGGCCCACTAGCGGGAGATTCTACAATGAGCAGTTCTTC; CDR3: CSSRPTSGRFYNEQFF
D: TRBD1; J: TRBJ1-2; size: NA; V: TRBV2; DNA: TGTGCCAGCAGTGAAGCAACAGGGGCCGTCAGCTATGGCTACACCTTC; CDR3: CASSEATGAVSYGYTF
D: TRBD1; J: TRBJ1-2; size: NA; V: TRBV6-5; DNA: TGTGCCAGCAGACGGGGACAGGGAATCTATGGCTACACCTTC; CDR3: CASRRGQGIYGYTF
D: TRBD1; J: TRBJ2-5; size: few; V: TRBV6-6; DNA: TGTGCCAGCAGGCCAAGCGCGACAGGGTCCGGAGAGACCCAGTACTTC; CDR3: CASRPSATGSGETQYF
D: NA; J: TRBJ2-2; size: NA; V: TRBV5-1; DNA: TGCGCCAGCAGCTTGTTAAGGGGTACCGGGGAGCTGTTTTTT; CDR3: CASSLLRGTGELFF
D: TRBD2; J: TRBJ2-1; size: NA; V: TRBV2; DNA: TGTGCCCAGAAACCCGTAGCGGGAGTCTACAATGAGCAGTTCTTC; CDR3: CAQKPVAGVYNEQFF
D: NA; J: TRBJ1-5; size: NA; V: TRBV7-2; DNA: TGTGCCAGCAGCCCCCACCTCAGTCAGCCCCAGCATTTT; CDR3: CASSPHLSQPQHF
D: TRBD2; J: TRBJ2-1; size: few; V: TRBV7-2; DNA: TGTGCCAGCAGCTCCTTTACTAGCGTATACAATGAGCAGTTCTTC; CDR3: CASSSFTSVYNEQFF
D: NA; J: TRBJ1-5; size: few; V: TRBV23-1; DNA: TGCGCCAGCAGTCAACGCAGACAACAGGGACGGGCTCGCAATCAGCCCCAGCATTTT; CDR3: CASSQRRQQGRARNQPQHF
D: TRBD1; J: TRBJ2-7; size: NA; V: TRBV27; DNA: TGTGCCAGCAGTTCCGCCAGGGGGCCTTTCTACGAGCAGTACTTC; CDR3: CASSSARGPFYEQYF
D: NA; J: TRBJ1-2; size: NA; V: TRBV11-2; DNA: TGTGCCAGCAGCTTAGCTTTGGGGCACAATGGCTACACCTTC; CDR3: CASSLALGHNGYTF
D: NA; J: TRBJ1-2; size: once; V: TRBV7-9; DNA: TGTGCCAGCAGCTTACGTATTTCCGATGGCTACACCTTC; CDR3: CASSLRISDGYTF
D: NA; J: TRBJ1-2; size: NA; V: TRBV10-3; DNA: TGTGCCACCAGCCCTGGAGGTAACTATGGCTACACCTTC; CDR3: CATSPGGNYGYTF
D: NA; J: TRBJ2-7; size: NA; V: TRBV19; DNA: TGTGCCAGTAGTATGGGCGCAGGGGTCTACGAGCAGTACTTC; CDR3: CASSMGAGVYEQYF
D: NA; J: TRBJ1-1; size: once; V: TRBV19; DNA: TGTGCCAGTAGTATAGCCCGGAGCCTCATGAACACTGAAGCTTTCTTT; CDR3: CASSIARSLMNTEAFF
D: TRBD1; J: TRBJ1-2; size: NA; V: TRBV6-1; DNA: TGTGCCAGCAGTGAAGGGATGACAGACAGGGGTATACTATATGGCTACACCTTC; CDR3: CASSEGMTDRGILYGYTF
D: NA; J: TRBJ1-1; size: NA; V: TRBV7-9; DNA: TGTGCCAGCAGCGAACAGGGTCGGGACACTGAAGCTTTCTTT; CDR3: CASSEQGRDTEAFF
D: TRBD2; J: TRBJ2-2; size: few; V: TRBV6-1; DNA: TGTGCCAGCAGATCGAGCGGGAGCTTCACCGGGGAGCTGTTTTTT; CDR3: CASRSSGSFTGELFF
D: TRBD1; J: TRBJ2-7; size: NA; V: TRBV6-5; DNA: TGTGCCAGCAGCTTCGGGACAGACTACGAGCAGTACTTC; CDR3: CASSFGTDYEQYF
D: NA; J: TRBJ2-3; size: few; V: TRBV7-9; DNA: TGTGCCAGCAGATCACAGGGAGATACGCAGTATTTT; CDR3: CASRSQGDTQYF
D: NA; J: TRBJ1-2; size: NA; V: TRBV29-1; DNA: TGCAGCGTTGAAGCCGGGGGTGCCTATAGTGGCTACACCTTC; CDR3: CSVEAGGAYSGYTF
D: NA; J: TRBJ1-1; size: NA; V: TRBV4-3; DNA: TGCGCCAGCAGCCAAGATTTCCTCGTGCAGGGAGGCACTGAAGCTTTCTTT; CDR3: CASSQDFLVQGGTEAFF
D: NA; J: TRBJ2-2; size: NA; V: TRBV7-2; DNA: TGTGCCAGCAGCCGAGGGGGCGGGGAGCTGTTTTTT; CDR3: CASSRGGGELFF
D: TRBD2; J: TRBJ2-3; size: NA; V: TRBV27; DNA: TGTGCCAGCAGTTTAGATCTAGCGGGAAGAGATACGCAGTATTTT; CDR3: CASSLDLAGRDTQYF
D: TRBD1; J: TRBJ1-2; size: NA; V: TRBV27; DNA: TGTGCCAGCAGTTTGACAGGGGCATATGGCTACACCTTC; CDR3: CASSLTGAYGYTF
D: NA; J: TRBJ2-5; size: NA; V: TRBV5-1; DNA: TGCGCCAGCAGCTTGGTATCAGGGCAAGAGACCCAGTACTTC; CDR3: CASSLVSGQETQYF
D: TRBD1; J: TRBJ1-5; size: NA; V: TRBV6-1; DNA: TGTGCCAGCAGTGACAGGGGGACCAATCAGCCCCAGCATTTT; CDR3: CASSDRGTNQPQHF
D: TRBD2; J: TRBJ2-1; size: once; V: TRBV19; DNA: TGTGCCAGTAGGGCTAGCGGGAGTGATGGAAATGAGCAGTTCTTC; CDR3: CASRASGSDGNEQFF
D: TRBD2; J: TRBJ2-3; size: NA; V: TRBV7-2; DNA: TGTGCCAGCAGCTTAGCTTCTCTAGCGGGGCCCAGGCGGGGCACAGATACGCAGTATTTT; CDR3: CASSLASLAGPRRGTDTQYF
D: TRBD1; J: TRBJ1-1; size: NA; V: TRBV29-1; DNA: TGCAGCGTCAAACAGGGGCCGAACACTGAAGCTTTCTTT; CDR3: CSVKQGPNTEAFF
D: TRBD1; J: TRBJ2-3; size: NA; V: TRBV7-9; DNA: TGTGCCAGCAGCCCACAGGGGACGAACACAGATACGCAGTATTTT; CDR3: CASSPQGTNTDTQYF
D: TRBD1; J: TRBJ1-2; size: NA; V: TRBV4-2; DNA: TGTGCCAGCAGCCAGAGAGGACAGGACTATGGCTACACCTTC; CDR3: CASSQRGQDYGYTF
D: TRBD1; J: TRBJ2-7; size: NA; V: TRBV29-1; DNA: TGCAGCGTTGAAGATGACAGGGGCTACGAGCAGTACTTC; CDR3: CSVEDDRGYEQYF
D: NA; J: TRBJ1-4; size: medium-sized; V: TRBV2; DNA: TGTGCCAGCAGTGAATTGGCCAGGGTGGGTGAAAAACTGTTTTTT; CDR3: CASSELARVGEKLFF
D: TRBD1; J: TRBJ1-5; size: once; V: TRBV11-3; DNA: TGTGCCAGCAGCTTAGGGGACAGGGGGCTCGGTCAGCCCCAGCATTTT; CDR3: CASSLGDRGLGQPQHF